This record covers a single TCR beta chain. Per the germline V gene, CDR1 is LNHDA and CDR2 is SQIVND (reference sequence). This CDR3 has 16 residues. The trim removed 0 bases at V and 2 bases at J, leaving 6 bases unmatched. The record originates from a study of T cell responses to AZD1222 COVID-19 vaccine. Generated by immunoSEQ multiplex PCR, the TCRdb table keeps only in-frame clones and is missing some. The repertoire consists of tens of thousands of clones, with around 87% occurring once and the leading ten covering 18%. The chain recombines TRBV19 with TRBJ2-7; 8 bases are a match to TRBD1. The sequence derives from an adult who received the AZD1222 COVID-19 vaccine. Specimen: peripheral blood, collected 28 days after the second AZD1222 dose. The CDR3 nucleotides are TGTGCCAGTAGTATAGATCTCGGGACAGGACCCTACGAGCAGTACTTC. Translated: CASSIDLGTGPYEQYF.